These 15 T cell receptor beta chains came from one sample sequenced in a study of T cell responses to AZD1222 COVID-19 vaccine. Repertoires were generated with immunoSEQ multiplex PCR, while TCRdb's copy carries only in-frame clones and drops some. Of 150,000 to 200,000 clones in the sample, 80% to 95% were seen once. This specimen consisted of peripheral blood, obtained on day 0 of AZD1222 vaccination. These receptors all come from an adult in good health.

This sequence joins TRBV2 and TRBJ1-5, with 10 bases lining up with TRBD1. This CDR3 spans 15 amino acids. In germline, CDR1 is SNHLY, CDR2 FYNNEI. V dropped 6 bases and J dropped 2; count of bases not matched to a gene: 4. The CDR3 loop reads CASRGQGIGNQPQHF. CDR3 bases: TGTGCCAGCAGGGGACAGGGGATAGGCAATCAGCCCCAGCATTTT.

V is TRBV19 and J is TRBJ1-1; maybe TRBD1 (6 bases). Per germline, CDR1 LNHDA and CDR2 SQIVND (reference sequence). This CDR3 spans 15 amino acids. V lost 2 bases and J 4 bases, leaving 14 bases between the germline ends. CDR3 nucleotide sequence: TGTGCCAGTAGTATATTCGGCCCCAGGGGCACTGAAGCTTTCTTT. It translates to CASSIFGPRGTEAFF.

This chain connects TRBV19 to TRBJ1-2, with D perhaps TRBD1 (5 bases). Trimming shortened V by 5 bases and J by 0 bases, and 13 bases separated the two germline ends. The CDR3 loop spans 15 amino acids. Germline V CDR1 and CDR2: LNHDA, SQIVND (reference sequence). The CDR3 DNA reads as TGTGCCAGTAGTCAAGGGACTCCAGCTAACTATGGCTACACCTTC. The encoded protein is CASSQGTPANYGYTF.

This rearrangement joins TRBV7-9 to TRBJ2-7; TRBD1 matches at 7 bases. V shed 4 bases and J 3 bases; nucleotides not matched to a gene: 18. The CDR3 is 18 residues long. CDR1 and CDR2 from the germline V gene are SEHNR and FQNEAQ (reference sequence). CDR3 in DNA: TGTGCCAGCAGCTCTAAAGGCGGATACAGGGGTGTAGGCTACGAGCAGTACTTC. It encodes CASSSKGGYRGVGYEQYF.

This clone was seen only once. The chain is built from TRBV6-1 and TRBJ2-7; perhaps TRBD2 as D (6 bases). The CDR3 contains 13 residues. Germline CDR1 and CDR2: MNHNS and SASEGT. V lost 3 bases, J lost 12 bases, and 18 bases lay in between. CDR3 nucleotides: TGTGCCAGCAGTGATGCCGGGACTCAGCTCGTGTACTTC. Translated, it gives CASSDAGTQLVYF.

This clone was found once. V gene TRBV4-1 combines with J gene TRBJ1-1; TRBD1 agrees at 7 bases. Germline V gene lookup returns CDR1 MGHRA and CDR2 YSYEKL. This CDR3 region has 14 residues. The V and J ends lost 4 bases and 3 bases, in that order; junction bases with no gene match: 5. The CDR3 DNA reads as TGCGCCAGCAGCCGCCAGGGACAGCACACTGAAGCTTTCTTT. Translated, it gives CASSRQGQHTEAFF.

This rearrangement joins TRBV20-1 to TRBJ1-4; D is possibly TRBD1 (5 bases). The V end lost 3 bases, the J end lost 7 bases, and 21 bases lay between the germline ends. This CDR3 is 16 amino acids long. Germline V lookup: CDR1 DFQATT, CDR2 SNEGSKA (reference sequence). CDR3: CSASVLRRTSSEKLFF. Written as DNA, the CDR3 is TGCAGTGCTAGTGTCCTCCGGAGGACATCTAGTGAAAAACTGTTTTTT.

This clone was picked up one time. The DNA of the CDR3 is TGTGCCAGCAGCCAATTGACTAGCGGCGTGATAAATGAGCAGTTCTTC. This encodes CASSQLTSGVINEQFF. The rearrangement links TRBV7-9 to TRBJ2-1; 9 nucleotides agree with TRBD2. This CDR3 contains 16 residues. V shed 5 bases, J shed 7 bases, and the junction held 12 bases outside the gene matches. From germline, CDR1 is SEHNR and CDR2 FQNEAQ (reference sequence).

This chain connects TRBV5-1 to TRBJ1-4; TRBD1 is a possible D gene (5 bases). Germline V gene lookup returns CDR1 SGHRS and CDR2 YFSETQ. The CDR3 has 15 amino acids. V was trimmed by 3 bases and J by 7 bases, leaving 16 bases between them. The CDR3 DNA reads as TGCGCCAGCAGCTCGGACCCGGGACGGAGTGAAAAACTGTTTTTT. Amino acid sequence: CASSSDPGRSEKLFF.

V usage is TRBV20-1 and J usage is TRBJ1-2, with a possible D match to TRBD1 (6 bases). The V end lost 3 bases, the J end lost 7 bases, and 18 bases lay between the germline ends. The CDR3 is made up of 14 amino acids. Germline CDR1 DFQATT, CDR2 SNEGSKA (reference sequence). The CDR3 is CSASMVTGGGGYTF. CDR3 coding DNA: TGCAGTGCTAGTATGGTTACGGGAGGGGGTGGCTACACCTTC.

The V and J genes are TRBV5-4 and TRBJ1-2; 9 bases match TRBD1. V was pared by 0 bases and J by 7 bases, with 4 bases of the junction left unmatched. The CDR3 has 14 amino acids. CDR1 is SGHNT and CDR2 is YYREEE in the germline V gene (reference sequence). This CDR3 is CASSLAQGASGYTF. The DNA of the CDR3 is TGTGCCAGCAGCTTGGCACAGGGGGCTAGTGGCTACACCTTC.

The CDR3 region has the DNA TGTGCCTGGAGTCCAGGGGGCTGGGGCTACACCTTC. This codes for CAWSPGGWGYTF. This rearrangement joins TRBV30 to TRBJ1-2; 8 nucleotides match TRBD1. The CDR3 spans 12 residues. The V gene's germline CDR1 is GTSNPN and CDR2 SVGIG (reference sequence). J was trimmed by 8 bases and V by 2 bases; bases with no gene match: 4.

The rearrangement uses TRBV7-2 and TRBJ2-4, with D possibly being TRBD1 or TRBD2 (6 bases each). CDR1 is SGHTA, CDR2 FQGNSA, per germline. V lost 5 bases, J lost 7 bases, and 15 bases lay in between. CDR3 length: 14 amino acids. The chain's CDR3 is CASSPGGSGNIQYF. CDR3 in DNA: TGTGCCAGCAGCCCCGGGGGCAGCGGGAACATTCAGTACTTC.

J is TRBJ2-7 and V is TRBV6-5; D unclear. V was shortened by 6 bases and J by 4 bases, with 10 bases between the two germline ends. This CDR3 contains 12 residues. CDR1 MNHEY and CDR2 SVGAGI come from the germline V gene. The CDR3 DNA follows: TGTGCCAGCAGCGGAGTTGGGTACGAGCAGTACTTC. Its protein product is CASSGVGYEQYF.

This chain uses TRBV19 with TRBJ2-1; TRBD2 matches at 10 bases. The CDR3 has 15 residues. The V gene's germline CDR1 is LNHDA and CDR2 SQIVND (reference sequence). The J segment lost 4 bases and the V segment lost 6 bases, leaving 6 bases of the junction unmatched. The CDR3 protein is CASSKTSGIYNEQFF. For the CDR3, the DNA is TGTGCCAGTAGCAAAACTAGCGGGATATACAATGAGCAGTTCTTC.